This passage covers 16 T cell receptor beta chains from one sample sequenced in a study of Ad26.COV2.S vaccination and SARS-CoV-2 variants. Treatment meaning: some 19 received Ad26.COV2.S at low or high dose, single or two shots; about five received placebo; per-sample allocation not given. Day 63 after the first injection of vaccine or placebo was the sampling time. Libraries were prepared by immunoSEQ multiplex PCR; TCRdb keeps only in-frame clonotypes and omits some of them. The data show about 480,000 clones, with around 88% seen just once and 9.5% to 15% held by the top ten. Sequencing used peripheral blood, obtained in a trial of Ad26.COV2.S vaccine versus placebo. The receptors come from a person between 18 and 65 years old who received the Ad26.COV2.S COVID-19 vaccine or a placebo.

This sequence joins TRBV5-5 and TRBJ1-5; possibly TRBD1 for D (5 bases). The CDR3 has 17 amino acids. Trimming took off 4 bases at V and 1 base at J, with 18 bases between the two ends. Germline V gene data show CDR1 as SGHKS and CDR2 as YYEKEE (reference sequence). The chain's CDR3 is CASSPVLGLGSNQPQHF. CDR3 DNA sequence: TGTGCCAGCAGCCCAGTCTTGGGGCTTGGGAGCAATCAGCCCCAGCATTTT.

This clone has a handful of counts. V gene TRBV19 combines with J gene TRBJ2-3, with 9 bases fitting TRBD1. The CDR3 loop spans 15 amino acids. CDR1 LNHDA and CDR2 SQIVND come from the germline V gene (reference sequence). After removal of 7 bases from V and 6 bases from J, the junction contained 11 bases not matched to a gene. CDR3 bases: TGTGCCAGTACCCCGGGACAGGGCCTCGGGGATACGCAGTATTTT. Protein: CASTPGQGLGDTQYF. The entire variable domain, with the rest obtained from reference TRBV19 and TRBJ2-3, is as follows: DGGITQSPKYLFRKEGQNVTLSCEQNLNHDAMYWYRQDPGQGLRLIYYSQIVNDFQKGDIAEGYSVSREKKESFPLTVTSAQKNPTAFYLCASTPGQGLGDTQYFGPGTRLTVL.

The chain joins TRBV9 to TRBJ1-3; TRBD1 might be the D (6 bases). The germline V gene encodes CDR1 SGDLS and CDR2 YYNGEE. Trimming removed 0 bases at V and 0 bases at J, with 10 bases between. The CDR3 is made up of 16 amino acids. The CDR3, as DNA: TGTGCCAGCAGCGTAGGGGACACTGGCTCTGGAAACACCATATATTTT. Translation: CASSVGDTGSGNTIYF.

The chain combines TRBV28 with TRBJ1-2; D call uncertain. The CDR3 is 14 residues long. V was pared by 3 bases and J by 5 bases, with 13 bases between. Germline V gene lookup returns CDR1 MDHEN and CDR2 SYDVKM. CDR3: CASSFSTAAYGYTF. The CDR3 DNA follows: TGTGCCAGCAGTTTTTCCACAGCGGCATATGGCTACACCTTC.

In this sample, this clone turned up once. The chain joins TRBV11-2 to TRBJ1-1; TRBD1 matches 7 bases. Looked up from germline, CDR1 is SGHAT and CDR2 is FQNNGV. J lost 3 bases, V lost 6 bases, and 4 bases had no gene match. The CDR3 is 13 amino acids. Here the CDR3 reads CASRTGIDTEAFF. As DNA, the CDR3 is TGTGCCAGCAGGACAGGGATTGACACTGAAGCTTTCTTT.

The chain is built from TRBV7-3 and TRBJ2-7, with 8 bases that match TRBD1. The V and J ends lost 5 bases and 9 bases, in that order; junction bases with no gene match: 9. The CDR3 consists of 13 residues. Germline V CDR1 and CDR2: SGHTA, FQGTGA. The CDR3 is CASSPGDRPPQYF. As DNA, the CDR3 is TGTGCCAGCAGCCCGGGGGACAGGCCGCCGCAGTACTTC. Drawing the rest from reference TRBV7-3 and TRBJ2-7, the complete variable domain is GAGVSQTPSNKVTEKGKYVELRCDPISGHTALYWYRQSLGQGPEFLIYFQGTGAADDSGLPNDRFFAVRPEGSVSTLKIQRTERGDSAVYLCASSPGDRPPQYFGPGTRLTVT.

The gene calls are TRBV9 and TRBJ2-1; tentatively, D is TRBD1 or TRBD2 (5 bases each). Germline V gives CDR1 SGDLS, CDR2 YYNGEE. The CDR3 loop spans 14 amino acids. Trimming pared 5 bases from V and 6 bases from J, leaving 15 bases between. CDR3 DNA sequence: TGTGCCAGCAGTCGGGACCCCGAGAGCAATGAGCAGTTCTTC. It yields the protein CASSRDPESNEQFF.

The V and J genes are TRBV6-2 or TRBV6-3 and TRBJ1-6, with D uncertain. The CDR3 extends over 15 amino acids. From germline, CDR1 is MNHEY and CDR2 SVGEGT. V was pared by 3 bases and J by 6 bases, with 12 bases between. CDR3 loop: CASSYGQPFNSPLHF. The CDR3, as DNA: TGTGCCAGCAGTTATGGTCAGCCCTTTAATTCACCCCTCCACTTT.

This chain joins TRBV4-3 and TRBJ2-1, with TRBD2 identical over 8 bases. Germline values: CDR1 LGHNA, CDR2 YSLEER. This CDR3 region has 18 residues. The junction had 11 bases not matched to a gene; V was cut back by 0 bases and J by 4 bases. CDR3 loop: CASSQDFTIEREYNEQFF. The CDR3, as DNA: TGCGCCAGCAGCCAAGACTTTACTATTGAGCGGGAGTACAATGAGCAGTTCTTC.

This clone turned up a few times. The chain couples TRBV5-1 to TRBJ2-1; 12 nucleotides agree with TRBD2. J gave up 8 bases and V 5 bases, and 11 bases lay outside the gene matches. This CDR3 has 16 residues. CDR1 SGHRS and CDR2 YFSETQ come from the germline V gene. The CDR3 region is CASSRLAGVVRDEQFF. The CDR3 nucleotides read TGCGCCAGCAGTCGACTAGCGGGAGTTGTCCGCGATGAGCAGTTCTTC.

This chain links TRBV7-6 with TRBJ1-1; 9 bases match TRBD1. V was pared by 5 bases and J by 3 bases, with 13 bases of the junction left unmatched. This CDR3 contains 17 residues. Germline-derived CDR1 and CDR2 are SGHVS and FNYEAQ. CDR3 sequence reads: CASSPQGQGFRDTEAFF. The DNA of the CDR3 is TGTGCCAGCAGCCCCCAGGGACAGGGCTTCAGGGACACTGAAGCTTTCTTT.

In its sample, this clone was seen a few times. The CDR3, as DNA: TGTGCCAGCAGCCAAGTAGGGGGCTCTAATGAAAAACTGTTTTTT. This gives the protein CASSQVGGSNEKLFF. The chain couples TRBV3-1 (or the pseudogene TRBV3-2) to TRBJ1-4; TRBD1 aligns across 7 bases. CDR3 length equals 15 residues. The germline CDR1 and CDR2 sequences are LGHDT and YNNKEL (reference sequence). J gave up 3 bases and V 1 base, and 2 bases lay outside the gene matches.

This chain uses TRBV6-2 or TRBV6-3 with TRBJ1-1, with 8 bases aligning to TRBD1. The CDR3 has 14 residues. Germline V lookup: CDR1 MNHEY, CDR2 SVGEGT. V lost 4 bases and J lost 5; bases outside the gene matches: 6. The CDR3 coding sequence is TGTGCCAGCAGTTCGGACAGGGTGCGGACTGAAGCTTTCTTT. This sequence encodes CASSSDRVRTEAFF.

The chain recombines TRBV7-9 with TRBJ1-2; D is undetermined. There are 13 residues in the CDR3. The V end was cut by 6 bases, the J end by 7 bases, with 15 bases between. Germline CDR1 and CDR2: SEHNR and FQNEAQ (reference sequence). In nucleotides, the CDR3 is TGTGCCAGCAGTCGGACCCCCTTTAGTGGCTACACCTTC. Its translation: CASSRTPFSGYTF.

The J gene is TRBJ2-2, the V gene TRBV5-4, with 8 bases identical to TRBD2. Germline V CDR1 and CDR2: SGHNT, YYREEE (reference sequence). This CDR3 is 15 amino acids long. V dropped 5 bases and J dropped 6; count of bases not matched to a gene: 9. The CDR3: CASSPRGDGAGELFF. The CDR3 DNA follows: TGTGCCAGCAGTCCGCGGGGGGATGGGGCCGGGGAGCTGTTTTTT. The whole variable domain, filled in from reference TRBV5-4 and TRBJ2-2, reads ETGVTQSPTHLIKTRGQQVTLRCSSQSGHNTVSWYQQALGQGPQFIFQYYREEENGRGNFPPRFSGLQFPNYSSELNVNALELDDSALYLCASSPRGDGAGELFFGEGSRLTVL.

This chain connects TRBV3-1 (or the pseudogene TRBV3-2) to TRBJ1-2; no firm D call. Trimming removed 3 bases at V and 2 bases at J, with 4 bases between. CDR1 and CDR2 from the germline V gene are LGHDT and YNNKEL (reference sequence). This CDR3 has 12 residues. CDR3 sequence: CASSQLNYGYTF. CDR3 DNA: TGTGCCAGCAGCCAGCTAAACTATGGCTACACCTTC.